A single sample gave rise to the 17 T cell receptor beta chains below, sequenced in a study of blood T cell repertoires in COVID-19 (dated by TCRdb to the early 2020s). The library relied on the immunoSEQ multiplex PCR assay. In its TCRdb copy, this immuneACCESS table keeps in-frame sequences only and misses some clones. Where compared with another copy, unresolved V genes explain less than half of these, and the others have no known cause. This sample has tens of thousands of clones in its table, and just under 85% of those were observed once. Of the sample, under 7% is held by the ten largest clones. Specimen: peripheral blood. The receptors were gathered from a man in his forties or fifties with active COVID-19.

The chain has TRBV3-1 (or the pseudogene TRBV3-2) and TRBJ1-1, with no clear D. The CDR3 is 13 residues long. V was pared by 4 bases and J by 1 base, with 7 bases between. Germline assignment: CDR1 LGHDT and CDR2 YNNKEL (reference sequence). CDR3 in amino acids: CASSPVQNTEAFF. The CDR3 nucleotides read TGTGCCAGCAGCCCAGTCCAGAACACTGAAGCTTTCTTT.

The chain uses TRBV3-1 (or the pseudogene TRBV3-2) and TRBJ2-2, with 9 bases fitting TRBD1. The V gene's germline CDR1 is LGHDT and CDR2 YNNKEL (reference sequence). This CDR3 is built from 16 residues. V shed 2 bases, J shed 0 bases, and the junction held 1 base outside the gene matches. CDR3 bases: TGTGCCAGCAGCCAATGGACAGGGGCGAACACCGGGGAGCTGTTTTTT. It specifies CASSQWTGANTGELFF.

The rearrangement links TRBV6-5 to TRBJ2-5, with TRBD1 identical over 9 bases. The germline gives CDR1 MNHEY, CDR2 SVGAGI. The junction had 14 bases not matched to a gene; V was cut back by 8 bases and J by 7 bases. CDR3 length: 15 amino acids. DNA for the CDR3: TGTGCCAGCCAAATTGGACAGGGGAGGAGTGGGACCCAGTACTTC. Its translation is CASQIGQGRSGTQYF.

The V gene is TRBV5-5, the J gene TRBJ1-6; 9 bases are shared with TRBD1. CDR1 and CDR2 from the germline V gene are SGHKS and YYEKEE (reference sequence). V shed 5 bases, J shed 7 bases, and the junction held 4 bases outside the gene matches. The CDR3 spans 14 residues. The CDR3 bases are TGTGCCAGCAGTCGGACAGGGGCCAATTCACCCCTCCACTTT. Its protein product is CASSRTGANSPLHF.

The chain employs TRBV18 and TRBJ2-7; 8 bases are a match to TRBD2. V shed 3 bases and J 4 bases; nucleotides not matched to a gene: 2. The CDR3 consists of 13 residues. CDR1 and CDR2 from the germline V gene are KGHSH and LQKENI. As DNA, the CDR3 is TGTGCCAGCTCACCTAAGCGGGAGTACGAGCAGTACTTC. Its translation: CASSPKREYEQYF.

A single count supports this clone. This chain uses TRBV7-6 with TRBJ2-3; 7 bases are a match to TRBD1. V lost 5 bases and J lost 8; bases outside the gene matches: 22. The CDR3 runs to 18 residues. CDR1 is SGHVS, CDR2 FNYEAQ, per germline. CDR3 sequence reads: CASSPFQIPATGLSTQYF. In nucleotides, the CDR3 is TGTGCCAGCAGCCCATTTCAAATACCCGCGACAGGGTTAAGTACGCAGTATTTT.

The chain has TRBV5-4 and TRBJ2-5; 8 bases map to TRBD2. Germline values: CDR1 SGHNT, CDR2 YYREEE (reference sequence). The CDR3 is made up of 15 amino acids. V trimming: 4 bases; J trimming: 3 bases; junction bases outside the gene matches: 8. CDR3 DNA sequence: TGTGCCAGCAGCCTCCTCGGGGGGGGGAAAGAGACCCAGTACTTC. It translates to CASSLLGGGKETQYF.

The rearrangement joins TRBV3-1 (or the pseudogene TRBV3-2) to TRBJ2-3; 9 positions match TRBD2. V dropped 3 bases and J dropped 5; count of bases not matched to a gene: 15. CDR3 length: 18 residues. Germline V gene lookup returns CDR1 LGHDT and CDR2 YNNKEL (reference sequence). CDR3 DNA sequence: TGTGCCAGCAGCCATCGTACCCCGGAGCGGGGGGTTAGAGATACGCAGTATTTT. Protein sequence: CASSHRTPERGVRDTQYF.

The rearrangement links TRBV7-9 to TRBJ2-3, with 8 bases matching TRBD2. Germline CDR1 reads SEHNR; CDR2 reads FQNEAQ (reference sequence). The V gene end was trimmed by 5 bases and the J gene end by 2 bases; junction bases not matched to a gene: 9. The CDR3 is 16 amino acids. The CDR3 nucleotides are TGTGCCAGCAGCCCGGTTGCGGGGGGAGTCACAGATACGCAGTATTTT. This codes for CASSPVAGGVTDTQYF.

This rearrangement joins TRBV3-1 (or the pseudogene TRBV3-2) to TRBJ1-2, with unresolved D. The CDR3 covers 14 residues. V was cut by 5 bases and J by 4 bases, with 14 bases left in between. Per the germline V gene, CDR1 is LGHDT and CDR2 is YNNKEL (reference sequence). DNA of the CDR3: TGTGCCAGCAGCAATGGGTTGGAGGGCTATGGCTACACCTTC. Its protein is CASSNGLEGYGYTF.

The chain recombines TRBV6-5 with TRBJ1-3; 8 positions agree with TRBD1. Germline V gene lookup returns CDR1 MNHEY and CDR2 SVGAGI. The CDR3 runs to 16 residues. V dropped 3 bases and J dropped 1; count of bases not matched to a gene: 5. The CDR3 coding sequence is TGTGCCAGCAGTTATCAAGGACAGGGATCTGGAAACACCATATATTTT. It yields the protein CASSYQGQGSGNTIYF.

This rearrangement joins TRBV2 to TRBJ2-5; 9 nucleotides align to TRBD1. Germline V gives CDR1 SNHLY, CDR2 FYNNEI. CDR3 length: 13 amino acids. The trim removed 11 bases at V and 4 bases at J, leaving 8 bases unmatched. In DNA form, the CDR3 reads TGTGCCGGTAACAGGGGGCGCGGAGAGACCCAGTACTTC. Translating it yields CAGNRGRGETQYF.

The CDR3 is CASSLGVSSYNEQFF. Written as DNA, the CDR3 is TGTGCCAGCAGCCTGGGAGTTTCTTCCTACAATGAGCAGTTCTTC. The rearrangement joins TRBV7-3 to TRBJ2-1; D perhaps matches TRBD2 (5 bases). Germline lookup yields CDR1 SGHTA and CDR2 FQGTGA. The ends were cut back, 5 bases at V and 1 base at J, with 12 bases in the middle. The CDR3 totals 15 residues.

CDR3: CASSLVGQGYEQYF. The CDR3 nucleotides are TGCGCCAGCAGCTTGGTGGGACAGGGCTACGAGCAGTACTTC. This chain joins TRBV5-1 and TRBJ2-7, with 9 bases lining up with TRBD1. The junction had 1 base not matched to a gene; V was cut back by 0 bases and J by 3 bases. The CDR3 covers 14 residues. Germline V gene data show CDR1 as SGHRS and CDR2 as YFSETQ.

This clone was found once. J is TRBJ1-1 and V is TRBV5-6; TRBD1 might be the D (6 bases). The CDR3 is made up of 14 amino acids. CDR1 SGHDT and CDR2 YYEEEE come from the germline V gene. V was shortened by 3 bases and J by 4 bases, with 13 bases between the two germline ends. The CDR3 loop reads CASSSRGLFTEAFF. CDR3 in DNA: TGTGCCAGCAGCTCCAGGGGATTGTTCACTGAAGCTTTCTTT. Complete variable domain (other parts from reference TRBV5-6 and TRBJ1-1): DAGVTQSPTHLIKTRGQQVTLRCSPKSGHDTVSWYQQALGQGPQFIFQYYEEEERQRGNFPDRFSGHQFPNYSSELNVNALLLGDSALYLCASSSRGLFTEAFFGQGTRLTVV.

This chain uses TRBV19 with TRBJ2-6; 8 positions match TRBD1. After removal of 5 bases from V and 2 bases from J, the junction contained 8 bases not matched to a gene. CDR1 is LNHDA, CDR2 SQIVND, per germline (reference sequence). The length of the CDR3 is 17 residues. DNA for the CDR3: TGTGCCAGTAGTCTCGGACAGGGAACTACTGGGGCCAACGTCCTGACTTTC. This encodes CASSLGQGTTGANVLTF.

This rearrangement joins TRBV6-5 to TRBJ2-7; D gene unclear. The CDR3 consists of 12 residues. Germline V lookup: CDR1 MNHEY, CDR2 SVGAGI. V lost 6 bases to trimming and J lost 1 base, with 7 bases between them. CDR3 in amino acids: CASRAHSYEQYF. In DNA, the CDR3 is TGTGCCAGCAGGGCCCATTCCTACGAGCAGTACTTC.